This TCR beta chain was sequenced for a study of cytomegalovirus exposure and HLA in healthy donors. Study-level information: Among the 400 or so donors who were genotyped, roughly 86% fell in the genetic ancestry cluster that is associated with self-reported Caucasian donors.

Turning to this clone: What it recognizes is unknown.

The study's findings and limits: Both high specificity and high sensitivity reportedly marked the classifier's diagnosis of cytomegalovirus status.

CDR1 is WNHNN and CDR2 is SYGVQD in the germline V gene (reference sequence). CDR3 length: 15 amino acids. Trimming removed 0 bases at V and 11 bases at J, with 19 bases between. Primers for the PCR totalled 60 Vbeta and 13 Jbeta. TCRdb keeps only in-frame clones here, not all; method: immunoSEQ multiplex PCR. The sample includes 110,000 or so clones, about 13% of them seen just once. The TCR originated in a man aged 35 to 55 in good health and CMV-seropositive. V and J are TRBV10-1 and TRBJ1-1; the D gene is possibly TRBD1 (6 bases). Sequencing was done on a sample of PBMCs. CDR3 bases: TGCGCCAGCAGTGAGTCAGGACAGCCATTAAAGGGGGCTTTCTTT. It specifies CASSESGQPLKGAFF.